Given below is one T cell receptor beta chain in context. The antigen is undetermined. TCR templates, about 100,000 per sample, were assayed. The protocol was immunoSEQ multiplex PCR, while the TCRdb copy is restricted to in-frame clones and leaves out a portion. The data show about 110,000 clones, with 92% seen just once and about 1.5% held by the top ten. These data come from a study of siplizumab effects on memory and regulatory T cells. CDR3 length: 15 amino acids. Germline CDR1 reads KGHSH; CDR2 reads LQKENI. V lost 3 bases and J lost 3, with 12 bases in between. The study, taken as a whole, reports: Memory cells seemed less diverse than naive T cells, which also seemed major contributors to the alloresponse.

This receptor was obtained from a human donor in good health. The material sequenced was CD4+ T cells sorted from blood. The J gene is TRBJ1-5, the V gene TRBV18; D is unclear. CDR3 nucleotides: TGTGCCAGCTCACCCTCTTACGGGTTCAATCAGCCCCAGCATTTT. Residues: CASSPSYGFNQPQHF.